Shown below are 17 T cell receptor beta chains from a single sample sequenced in a study of T cells in Graves' hyperthyroidism and ophthalmopathy. It was RNA transcripts that yielded the amplified TCR beta CDR3 regions. First-round RT-PCR of the TCR CDR3 relied on the HTBI primer set. TCRdb passed the multiplex PCR reads through MiXCR, listing each CDR3 protein once. The sample records about 300,000 distinct CDR3 sequences, approximately 26% being singletons. Sequenced input: blood. These receptors all come from a man in his forties with Graves' hyperthyroidism that later progressed to Graves' ophthalmopathy.

This clonotype was detected only a few times. The chain uses TRBV11-2 and TRBJ1-1, with D possibly matching TRBD1 (6 bases). CDR3 length equals 13 residues. Per the germline V gene, CDR1 is SGHAT and CDR2 is FQNNGV. The V and J ends lost 0 bases and 11 bases respectively, with 13 bases between them. The CDR3 DNA reads as TGTGCCAGCAGCTTAGAGCCCCAGGGGACGGCTTTCTTT. Encoded protein: CASSLEPQGTAFF.

This clonotype was counted ten times or more. Just one base apart from a much larger clone, this may be a read error. The chain couples TRBV12-3 or TRBV12-4 to TRBJ1-1, with a weak D call TRBD1 (6 bases). The CDR3 consists of 15 residues. V lost 7 bases and J 0 bases, leaving 15 bases between the germline ends. Here the CDR3 DNA reads TGTGCCAGCAACGACGCGGGACAAATGAACACTGAAGCTTTCTTT. Amino acid sequence: CASNDAGQMNTEAFF.

This clonotype was seen repeatedly, ten times or more. Because the CDR3's place on the DNA is in doubt, the DNA is left out and the CDR3 is given as listed by TCRdb. This rearrangement joins TRBV12-3 or TRBV12-4 to TRBJ1-2. The CDR3 comprises 12 residues, both ends counted. CDR3 amino acids: CASSPGVALGTF.

At least ten counts were recorded for this clonotype. The rearrangement joins TRBV28 to TRBJ2-7, with D perhaps TRBD1 (5 bases). Germline V gene data show CDR1 as MDHEN and CDR2 as SYDVKM. The CDR3 extends over 13 amino acids. The V gene lost 8 bases and the J gene lost 1 base, with 12 bases spanning the gap. The chain's CDR3 is CASRTPPSYEQYF. As DNA, the CDR3 is TGTGCCAGCCGGACACCTCCGTCCTACGAGCAGTACTTC.

In its sample, this clonotype was seen many times. The V call is TRBV27, the J call TRBJ1-1; a possible D gene is TRBD1 (5 bases). Germline V gene sequence: CDR1 MNHEY, CDR2 SMNVEV (reference sequence). The ends were cut back, 3 bases at V and 1 base at J, with 9 bases in the middle. This CDR3 has 14 amino acids. The CDR3 coding sequence is TGTGCCAGCAGTTTCCGAGGGGCGAACACTGAAGCTTTCTTT. Protein: CASSFRGANTEAFF.

This sequence joins TRBV11-2 and TRBJ2-7; D may be TRBD1 or TRBD2 (5 bases each). Between the trimmed V and J ends, which lost 1 base and 3 bases, there was a span of 7 bases. CDR1 and CDR2 from the germline V gene are SGHAT and FQNNGV. The CDR3 spans 13 residues. Written as DNA, the CDR3 is TGTGCCAGCAGCTTAGGGGACGTCTACGAGCAGTACTTC. It encodes CASSLGDVYEQYF. Full variable domain (remainder filled in from reference TRBV11-2 and TRBJ2-7): EAGVAQSPRYKIIEKRQSVAFWCNPISGHATLYWYQQILGQGPKLLIQFQNNGVVDDSQLPKDRFSAERLKGVDSTLKIQPAKLEDSAVYLCASSLGDVYEQYFGPGTRLTVT.

This clonotype was detected many times. The J gene is TRBJ2-2, the V gene TRBV19; no reliable D call. CDR1 is LNHDA, CDR2 SQIVND, per germline (reference sequence). This CDR3 has 13 residues. Trimming took 3 bases from V and 4 from J, leaving 6 bases between them. The CDR3, as DNA: TGTGCCAGTAGTATTCTGGGCACCGGGGAGCTGTTTTTT. Translation gives CASSILGTGELFF.

This chain uses TRBV6-5 with TRBJ2-7, with TRBD2 identical over 7 bases. This CDR3 spans 16 amino acids. Germline V gene lookup returns CDR1 MNHEY and CDR2 SVGAGI. Unmatched junction bases numbered 7, after V lost 2 bases and J lost 0 bases. In DNA, the CDR3 is TGTGCCAGCAGTTACCGATTCGGGGGGAGCTCCTACGAGCAGTACTTC. This sequence encodes CASSYRFGGSSYEQYF.

This clonotype occurred many times. The rearrangement uses TRBV6-5 and TRBJ2-7; D remains ambiguous. The CDR3 covers 15 residues. V was trimmed by 4 bases and J by 2 bases, leaving 15 bases between them. Germline CDR1 and CDR2: MNHEY and SVGAGI. CDR3 DNA sequence: TGTGCCAGCAGTTCATTTGGGCCGAGCACCTACGAGCAGTACTTC. Its protein is CASSSFGPSTYEQYF.

This clonotype was picked up many times. The chain is built from TRBV28 and TRBJ1-2; a possible D gene is TRBD1 (5 bases). CDR1 and CDR2 (germline): MDHEN, SYDVKM. Trimming stripped 3 bases from V and 3 bases from J, with 14 bases between. The CDR3 consists of 15 residues. In nucleotides, the CDR3 is TGTGCCAGCAGTTTGGGCAGATCCAGGGACTATGGCTACACCTTC. Translation: CASSLGRSRDYGYTF.

The chain uses TRBV15 and TRBJ2-2; a weak D match, TRBD1 (5 bases). Per the germline V gene, CDR1 is LNHNV and CDR2 is YYDKDF (reference sequence). Trimming cost V 5 bases and J 1 base, with 8 bases left between them. The CDR3 extends over 14 amino acids. As DNA, the CDR3 is TGTGCCACCAGCCGCCAGGGGAACACCGGGGAGCTGTTTTTT. This translates into CATSRQGNTGELFF.

The chain is built from TRBV6-2 or TRBV6-3 and TRBJ2-7, with 7 bases matching TRBD1. The CDR3 is made up of 13 amino acids. The ends lost 7 bases at V and 4 bases at J; junction bases unmatched: 7. Germline CDR1 is MNHEY and CDR2 is SVGEGT. DNA of the CDR3: TGTGCCAGCAATCCGGGACAGATTTACGAGCAGTACTTC. It is translated as CASNPGQIYEQYF.

This clonotype was seen repeatedly, ten times or more. The chain joins TRBV10-3 to TRBJ1-2; D is unresolved. The CDR3 has 14 residues. Germline V gene lookup returns CDR1 ENHRY and CDR2 SYGVKD. Trimming shortened V by 0 bases and J by 8 bases, and 13 bases separated the two germline ends. In DNA form, the CDR3 reads TGTGCCATCAGTGAGTCGAGGCGGGGTGGAGGCTACACCTTC. It translates to CAISESRRGGGYTF.

Many counts were recorded for this clonotype. J is TRBJ2-7 and V is TRBV6-5; no definite D call. Germline loops: CDR1 MNHEY, CDR2 SVGAGI. This CDR3 is 12 amino acids long. V dropped 0 bases and J dropped 6 bases, with 6 bases sitting between them. Here the CDR3 reads CASSYSSAEQYF. CDR3 sequence (DNA): TGTGCCAGCAGTTACTCATCCGCCGAGCAGTACTTC.

This clonotype was counted many times. The chain links TRBV24-1 to TRBJ1-5, with 8 nucleotides matching TRBD1. The trim removed 4 bases at V and 0 bases at J, leaving 7 bases unmatched. Germline V lookup: CDR1 KGHDR, CDR2 SFDVKD. There are 17 residues in the CDR3. The CDR3, as DNA: TGTGCCACCAGTGACCCTAGAACAGGGGGTAGCAATCAGCCCCAGCATTTT. Translating gives CATSDPRTGGSNQPQHF.

This clonotype appeared many times. The chain employs TRBV6-2 or TRBV6-3 and TRBJ2-6; weak D call: TRBD2 (6 bases). Trimming left V 8 bases short and J 0 bases short, with 11 bases between. This CDR3 is 15 amino acids long. Per the germline V gene, CDR1 is MNHEY and CDR2 is SVGEGT. The CDR3 nucleotides are TGTGCCAGCCGGCCCGGGGGCTCTGGGGCCAACGTCCTGACTTTC. The encoded protein is CASRPGGSGANVLTF.

This clonotype was counted at least ten times. The chain couples TRBV20-1 to TRBJ1-1, with TRBD1 matching over 8 bases. The V segment lost 5 bases and the J segment 3 bases; nucleotides outside the gene matches: 8. This CDR3 spans 14 amino acids. The germline V gene has CDR1 DFQATT and CDR2 SNEGSKA (reference sequence). This CDR3 reads CSASSGTGDTEAFF. CDR3 DNA sequence: TGCAGTGCTTCCTCCGGGACAGGAGACACTGAAGCTTTCTTT.